The present entry profiles one T cell receptor (beta chain) with its context. The data were obtained in a study of blood T cell repertoires in COVID-19. About the study: Samples came from the United States, Italy and Spain, spanning acute and convalescent COVID-19.

The CDR3 has 12 residues. Trimming left V 5 bases short and J 10 bases short, with 9 bases between. Germline V CDR1 and CDR2: MNHEY, SVGAGI. Produced via immunoSEQ multiplex PCR; TCRdb's table is partial and in-frame only. Of hundreds of thousands of clones in the sample, 86% were seen once. This clonotype was obtained from a woman in her 30s with active or convalescent COVID-19. V is TRBV6-5 and J is TRBJ1-6; D uncertain. Source material: peripheral blood. CDR3 protein: CASSLSRSPLHF. The CDR3 DNA reads TGTGCCAGCAGTCTATCGCGGTCACCCCTCCACTTT.